A single sample is the source of the 27 T cell receptor beta chains below, sequenced in a study of immune cell composition in non-small cell lung cancer. The assay was immunoSEQ multiplex PCR, and TCRdb's table has in-frame clones only and misses some. Of approximately 15,000 clones listed, 81% are singletons. The sample taken for sequencing was lung tumor tissue. The receptors stem from a human donor with non-small cell lung cancer.

The rearrangement joins TRBV6-1 to TRBJ2-3; 10 bases map to TRBD2. V trimming: 7 bases; J trimming: 5 bases; junction bases outside the gene matches: 6. The germline CDR1 and CDR2 sequences are MNHNS and SASEGT. This CDR3 comprises 14 residues. CDR3 residues: CASILAGPGDTQYF. The CDR3 coding sequence is TGTGCCAGCATACTAGCGGGACCTGGAGATACGCAGTATTTT.

The chain uses TRBV5-1 and TRBJ1-2; TRBD1 might be the D (5 bases). The CDR3 is 15 residues long. The germline gives CDR1 SGHRS, CDR2 YFSETQ. Trimming pared 5 bases from V and 5 bases from J, leaving 19 bases between. The CDR3 region is CASRPLSDSPYGYTF. The CDR3 DNA reads TGCGCCAGCAGACCCCTTTCTGACAGTCCATATGGCTACACCTTC.

This chain links TRBV7-8 with TRBJ2-7; D not certain. V was trimmed by 1 base and J by 4 bases, leaving 8 bases between them. The CDR3 is made up of 13 amino acids. CDR1 and CDR2 from the germline V gene are SGHVS and FQNEAQ. CDR3 region: CASSLELRYEQYF. The CDR3 coding sequence is TGTGCCAGCAGCTTAGAACTTCGATACGAGCAGTACTTC.

This clone is a singleton in its sample. The V and J genes are TRBV11-2 and TRBJ2-1; a possible D gene is TRBD2 (5 bases). This CDR3 contains 12 residues. The V end was cut by 1 base, the J end by 11 bases, with 9 bases between. Germline V gene sequence: CDR1 SGHAT, CDR2 FQNNGV. DNA of the CDR3: TGTGCCAGCAGCTTAGTTGGGAGAAAGCAGTTCTTC. Translating gives CASSLVGRKQFF. The full variable domain, completed using reference TRBV11-2 and TRBJ2-1, is EAGVAQSPRYKIIEKRQSVAFWCNPISGHATLYWYQQILGQGPKLLIQFQNNGVVDDSQLPKDRFSAERLKGVDSTLKIQPAKLEDSAVYLCASSLVGRKQFFGPGTRLTVL.

The chain employs TRBV27 and TRBJ1-1; 10 bases map to TRBD1. With V trimmed by 5 bases and J by 3 bases, 12 bases remained unmatched. Germline V gives CDR1 MNHEY, CDR2 SMNVEV (reference sequence). This CDR3 has 17 residues. The DNA for the CDR3 is TGTGCCAGCAGTCTAAGTCCCCCGGGACAGGGGTACACTGAAGCTTTCTTT. It encodes CASSLSPPGQGYTEAFF.

The chain couples TRBV7-9 to TRBJ2-3; 12 positions agree with TRBD2. CDR3 size: 17 residues. Looked up from germline, CDR1 is SEHNR and CDR2 is FQNEAQ (reference sequence). V gave up 1 base and J gave up 7 bases; unmatched junction bases: 9. CDR3 loop: CASSLEDRLAGDYTQYF. The CDR3, as DNA: TGTGCCAGCAGCTTAGAGGACAGACTAGCGGGAGATTATACGCAGTATTTT.

This clone counts as medium-sized (0.01 to 0.1%). V and J are TRBV9 and TRBJ2-1, with D maybe TRBD2 (6 bases). The CDR3 sequence is 16 residues long. Trimming shortened V by 3 bases and J by 0 bases, and 13 bases separated the two germline ends. From germline, CDR1 is SGDLS and CDR2 YYNGEE. Here the CDR3 DNA reads TGTGCCAGCAGCGCCTATAGCGGCAGCTCCTACAATGAGCAGTTCTTC. It codes for CASSAYSGSSYNEQFF.

This clone has a single count. The chain combines TRBV7-2 with TRBJ2-1; 8 bases match TRBD2. The V segment lost 2 bases and the J segment 10 bases; nucleotides outside the gene matches: 13. The CDR3 runs 16 residues. Germline CDR1 and CDR2: SGHTA and FQGNSA. The CDR3 nucleotides are TGTGCCAGCAGCTTAATGCGGCGGGAGGTCGGAGGGGAGCAGTTCTTC. This encodes CASSLMRREVGGEQFF.

This chain connects TRBV7-9 to TRBJ2-7; 15 bases fit TRBD2. This CDR3 is 18 amino acids long. Germline CDR1 SEHNR, CDR2 FQNEAQ (reference sequence). Germline trimming cut 3 bases from V and 5 bases from J; bases unmatched to any gene: 11. CDR3 in DNA: TGTGCCAGCAGCTTCCGGACTAGCGGGAGGGCTTTGTCCCACGAGCAGTACTTC. Translated: CASSFRTSGRALSHEQYF.

The rearrangement joins TRBV5-1 to TRBJ2-7; 12 positions agree with TRBD2. Germline trimming cut 4 bases from V and 7 bases from J; bases unmatched to any gene: 15. The CDR3 runs to 17 residues. From germline, CDR1 is SGHRS and CDR2 YFSETQ. The CDR3 sequence: CASSVRSGLAGKVEQYF. In DNA, the CDR3 is TGCGCCAGCAGCGTCCGTAGCGGACTAGCGGGAAAGGTAGAGCAGTACTTC.

V usage is TRBV5-1 and J usage is TRBJ2-2; D is unclear. With 1 base removed from V and 2 bases from J, the gap between germline ends came to 9 bases. CDR3 length: 15 residues. Germline CDR1 is SGHRS and CDR2 is YFSETQ. The CDR3 DNA reads as TGCGCCAGCAGCTTGCGTTCCCCAAACACCGGGGAGCTGTTTTTT. This translates into CASSLRSPNTGELFF.

The chain employs TRBV7-3 and TRBJ2-7; possibly TRBD1 or TRBD2 for D (5 bases each). Germline lookup yields CDR1 SGHTA and CDR2 FQGTGA. Trimming shortened V by 1 base and J by 3 bases, and 13 bases separated the two germline ends. The CDR3 contains 15 residues. The CDR3 nucleotides read TGTGCCAGCAGCTTAAGTTCCGGGACCGGCTACGAGCAGTACTTC. Protein sequence: CASSLSSGTGYEQYF.

This chain joins TRBV5-1 and TRBJ2-3, with 9 bases fitting TRBD2. With 0 bases clipped from V and 5 bases from J, the junction kept 7 bases outside the gene matches. The CDR3 runs to 16 residues. Germline assignment: CDR1 SGHRS and CDR2 YFSETQ. CDR3 nucleotide sequence: TGCGCCAGCAGCTTGGTCTTAGCGGGAGCTGTAGATACGCAGTATTTT. It yields the protein CASSLVLAGAVDTQYF.

The rearrangement joins TRBV27 to TRBJ2-7; TRBD2 agrees at 12 bases. J gave up 4 bases and V 0 bases, and 1 base lay outside the gene matches. The CDR3 spans 15 residues. Germline V gene lookup returns CDR1 MNHEY and CDR2 SMNVEV (reference sequence). The CDR3 coding sequence is TGTGCCAGCAGTTTATCGCTAGCGGGAGGGTACGAGCAGTACTTC. It yields the protein CASSLSLAGGYEQYF.

The chain uses TRBV7-8 and TRBJ1-3; D is undetermined. Germline CDR1 reads SGHVS; CDR2 reads FQNEAQ. V shed 0 bases and J shed 0 bases, with 6 bases lying between them. This CDR3 has 15 residues. The CDR3 sequence: CASSLAVDSGNTIYF. For the CDR3, the DNA is TGTGCCAGCAGCTTAGCCGTGGACTCTGGAAACACCATATATTTT.

Only a few counts were recorded for this clone. J is TRBJ1-1 and V is TRBV7-6; D not resolved. Trimming shortened V by 6 bases and J by 1 base, and 12 bases separated the two germline ends. Germline assignment: CDR1 SGHVS and CDR2 FNYEAQ. This CDR3 is built from 14 residues. As DNA, the CDR3 is TGTGCCAGCAGTCTTAGTATCGGGAACACTGAAGCTTTCTTT. It yields the protein CASSLSIGNTEAFF.

There are a few counts of this clone. CDR3 in DNA: TGCGCCAGCAGCTTGAGACAAGGACAGCCCCAGCATTTT. Protein sequence: CASSLRQGQPQHF. This chain connects TRBV5-1 to TRBJ1-5; D not certain. The V end lost 1 base, the J end lost 7 bases, and 9 bases lay between the germline ends. The CDR3 is made up of 13 amino acids. Germline CDR1 reads SGHRS; CDR2 reads YFSETQ.

This chain links TRBV28 with TRBJ2-1; 9 bases agree with TRBD2. V was clipped by 1 base and J by 10 bases; unmatched bases: 8. Germline V gene sequence: CDR1 MDHEN, CDR2 SYDVKM. CDR3 length: 15 amino acids. The CDR3 nucleotides read TGTGCCAGCAGTTTATCGTTAGCGGGAGCTTGGGAGCAGTTCTTC. It specifies CASSLSLAGAWEQFF.

This CDR3 reads CASSSIPGQRTDTQYF. The DNA for the CDR3 is TGTGCCAGTAGTTCCATACCGGGACAGAGGACAGATACGCAGTATTTT. The chain employs TRBV19 and TRBJ2-3; TRBD1 aligns across 7 bases. The length of the CDR3 is 16 residues. Trimming cost V 5 bases and J 3 bases; bases outside gene matches: 11. Germline lookup yields CDR1 LNHDA and CDR2 SQIVND (reference sequence).

This clone was recorded only once. The chain recombines TRBV6-6 with TRBJ1-1; 7 positions match TRBD1. This CDR3 is 15 amino acids long. Germline V gene lookup returns CDR1 MNHNY and CDR2 SVGAGI (reference sequence). After removal of 0 bases from V and 11 bases from J, the junction contained 12 bases not matched to a gene. This CDR3 is CASSYSSTGVTGAFF. The CDR3 DNA reads as TGTGCCAGCAGTTACTCATCAACAGGGGTTACCGGGGCTTTCTTT.

This chain uses TRBV11-3 with TRBJ2-7, with unresolved D. V lost 3 bases to trimming and J lost 5 bases, with 5 bases between them. Germline V gene data show CDR1 as SGHNT and CDR2 as YENEEA. The CDR3 covers 11 residues. CDR3 region: CASSFRNEQYF. CDR3 in DNA: TGTGCCAGCAGCTTTAGGAACGAGCAGTACTTC. The variable domain in full, completed from reference TRBV11-3 and TRBJ2-7, reads EAGVVQSPRYKIIEKKQPVAFWCNPISGHNTLYWYLQNLGQGPELLIRYENEEAVDDSQLPKDRFSAERLKGVDSTLKIQPAELGDSAVYLCASSFRNEQYFGPGTRLTVT.

The chain has TRBV25-1 and TRBJ2-1, with 14 bases aligning to TRBD2. The trim removed 4 bases at V and 8 bases at J, leaving 10 bases unmatched. This CDR3 contains 17 residues. Germline V gene data show CDR1 as MGHDK and CDR2 as SYGVNS. Here the CDR3 reads CASSASLGLAGEYEQFF. The CDR3 coding sequence is TGTGCCAGCAGTGCCTCCCTGGGACTAGCGGGAGAATATGAGCAGTTCTTC.

V usage is TRBV11-3 and J usage is TRBJ1-1, with D hard to call. CDR3 length equals 13 residues. Per germline, CDR1 SGHNT and CDR2 YENEEA. V dropped 3 bases and J dropped 0 bases, with 5 bases sitting between them. The CDR3 reads CASSLSLNTEAFF. CDR3 DNA sequence: TGTGCCAGCAGCTTGAGTTTGAACACTGAAGCTTTCTTT.

The chain joins TRBV7-3 to TRBJ2-5; tentative D call: TRBD2 (5 bases). Germline assignment: CDR1 SGHTA and CDR2 FQGTGA. The CDR3 is 14 residues long. V lost 5 bases, J lost 1 base, and 11 bases lay in between. The CDR3 sequence: CASSPPGIQETQYF. The CDR3 region has the DNA TGTGCCAGCAGCCCCCCCGGGATCCAAGAGACCCAGTACTTC.

This sequence joins TRBV28 and TRBJ2-7; 8 nucleotides align to TRBD2. The germline V gene has CDR1 MDHEN and CDR2 SYDVKM. The CDR3 is 14 amino acids. V lost 5 bases and J lost 0; bases outside the gene matches: 3. In DNA form, the CDR3 reads TGTGCCAGCAGTCCGACTAGCGTCTCCTACGAGCAGTACTTC. As protein: CASSPTSVSYEQYF.

The chain combines TRBV5-1 with TRBJ2-3; the match to TRBD2 covers 11 bases. Germline values: CDR1 SGHRS, CDR2 YFSETQ. CDR3 length: 16 amino acids. The V segment lost 2 bases and the J segment 6 bases; nucleotides outside the gene matches: 8. The CDR3 DNA is TGCGCCAGCAGCTTAGGGACTAGCGGTGCCTCTGATACGCAGTATTTT. Its protein product is CASSLGTSGASDTQYF.

This chain connects TRBV6-1 to TRBJ2-4; 10 bases map to TRBD2. Germline CDR1 reads MNHNS; CDR2 reads SASEGT. The CDR3 is made up of 15 amino acids. Losses at the gene ends were 7 bases for V and 8 bases for J; bases not matched to a gene: 11. As DNA, the CDR3 is TGTGCCAGCATTCCAGCGGGAGGGCCACGGTACATTCAGTACTTC. Translated: CASIPAGGPRYIQYF.